This entry is about one T cell receptor (beta chain). A much larger clone sits a single nucleotide away, making a read error possible. The data are from a study of tumor and adjacent non-tumor tissue in lung cancer. Three rounds of nested PCR, following a modified ARM-PCR protocol, produced the TCRbeta library. TCRdb recomputed calls from the multiplex PCR reads with MiXCR, one row per CDR3 protein. The sample lists more than 55,000 distinct CDR3 sequences, around 82% seen once, with more than 40% in the top ten. CDR3 length equals 13 residues. Germline V gene data show CDR1 as SNHLY and CDR2 as FYNNEI. No cell sorting was done before RNA was extracted from the tissue. More than 3 cm separated this lung sample from the edge of the tumor.

This TCR came from a man between 60 and 75 years old with non-small cell lung cancer. The chain employs TRBV2 and TRBJ1-5; 7 bases agree with TRBD1. Sequencing input: distant non-tumor lung tissue. CDR3 DNA: TGTGCCAGCAGTCGGGACAGCAATCAGGCCCAGCATTTT. This encodes CASSRDSNQAQHF. Full variable domain (rest looked up from reference TRBV2 and TRBJ1-5): EPEVTQTPSHQVTQMGQEVILRCVPISNHLYFYWYRQILGQKVEFLVSFYNNEISEKSEIFDDQFSVERPDGSNFTLKIRSTKLEDSAMYFCASSRDSNQAQHFGDGTRLSIL.